Sequencing of this T cell receptor (beta chain) was carried out in a study of regulatory T cells in long-lasting Graves disease (dated by TCRdb to the early 2020s). Turning to the overall study: Antithyroid drugs had been taken for less than 3 months by newly diagnosed Graves' disease patients. The study took place in China and was registered as a clinical trial. A total of roughly 35 samples were covered by TCR sequencing, comprising around 13 persistent and about 20 newly diagnosed Graves' disease patients. Persistent Graves' disease patients were compared with newly diagnosed Graves' disease patients by peripheral blood TCR sequencing and RNA sequencing.

What the research found in general, with its limitations: Persistent disease showed preferential use of TRBV28, TRBJ1-2 and TRBJ2-5, whereas newly diagnosed disease favored TRBV20-1 and TRBJ2-1. Only peripheral blood was studied, because thyroid tissue, the primary lesion, was inaccessible. More public clonotypes were shared among persistent patients (around 2,600) than among newly diagnosed patients (966). Sequencing and analysis were restricted to the TCR beta chain. Compared with newly diagnosed patients, patients with persistent Graves' disease had lower TCR Shannon entropy and fewer highly expanded clones, which suggests clonal expansion. As a limitation, the authors acknowledged that the small sample size may reduce accuracy.

To note about this clonotype: This clone's antigen is unknown. No base quality values were provided; no much bigger clone lies one nucleotide off.

In light of the paper, this sample's time point label describes: newly diagnosed GD, antithyroid drugs for less than 3 months. For both TCR sequencing and RNA sequencing, RNA was extracted from PBMCs using TRIzol. Graves' disease was diagnosed according to American Thyroid Association guidelines. Patients for the study were recruited at an endocrinology department in Xi'an, China. Each patient gave approximately 9 milliliters of peripheral blood, collected in an EDTA anticoagulant tube. Ficoll Paque Plus density gradient separation was used to isolate PBMCs, and no additional T cell sorting was done. An Agilent 2100 Bioanalyzer and agarose gel were used to check RNA quality, while a NanoDrop 2000 measured RNA concentration. The library was generated by multiplex PCR. Sequencing used an Illumina HiSeq 4000. To build TCR beta libraries, CDR3 regions were amplified by Arm-PCR using iRepertoire HTBI primers. Gel purification was performed on PCR products prior to sequencing. Per the original workflow: Gene usage analysis of CDR3 amino acid clonotypes relied on the approximately 68 TRBV and about 15 TRBJ segments identified across samples. COPE and FqMerger were used to merge the filtered high-quality paired reads into contigs. Contigs were aligned with BLAST to IMGT TRBV, TRBD and TRBJ reference genes, and CDR3 was defined per IMGT. Any clonotype with a frequency above 0.1% was counted as a highly expanded clone. Shannon entropy was used to measure repertoire diversity, and the Gini coefficient was used to measure V-J evenness. Public clonotypes were defined as clonotypes shared by more than one individual. Clones were called with MiXCR by TCRdb after fastp trimmed the public reads at Q25, and only in-frame beta chains were retained. Each CDR3 protein appears once, grouped with its most common genes and DNA. The V and J calls were determined by TCRdb, not by the authors. The sample has roughly 500,000 distinct CDR3 sequences on record, around 15% of them singletons. The ten largest clones add up to approximately 15% of the sample.

The germline V gene specifies SGHNT as CDR1 and YENEEA as CDR2. V drops 5 bases and J drops 0 bases, leaving 11 bases in between. CDR3 length: 14 amino acids, cysteine to phenylalanine. Kept here is only the CDR3 DNA, which spans 42 bases and is read in frame from base 1. These sequences were also reported in another study, on T cells in Graves' hyperthyroidism and ophthalmopathy. From the second report: A patient counted as having stable Graves' hyperthyroidism if no progression to ophthalmopathy occurred over 18 months of follow-up. The hyperthyroidism patients were between 18 and 65 years old and newly diagnosed, with a disease duration of less than 2 months. Patients with uncontrolled infections, other autoimmune diseases, pregnancy or lactation were excluded. Diagnoses relied on clinical symptoms, serum thyroxine and TRAb, thyroid ultrasound and orbital computed tomography. A first-round RT-PCR of the TCR CDR3 used the HTBI primer set with the Qiagen OneStep RT-PCR kit. Blood samples also contained most of the expanded thyroid clonotypes (frequency above 0.001), which suggests that blood repertoires may reflect thyroid immune responses. A model built on a 13 V-J signature distinguished ophthalmopathy from stable hyperthyroidism, reaching roughly 88% sensitivity and about 81% specificity in cross-validation and 80%/75% in testing. In validation, the model predicted progression to ophthalmopathy a median of about 6.5 months before onset, with about 67% sensitivity and 72.22% specificity. TCR V-J signatures able to tell the groups apart were searched for in a discovery cohort of around 95 patients, of whom over 40 had Graves' ophthalmopathy and more than 55 had stable Graves' hyperthyroidism. An independent validation cohort of some 18 hyperthyroidism patients and 17 patients who later progressed to ophthalmopathy tested prospective prediction of ophthalmopathy. The 100 discovery patients were divided at random into training and test sets in a 7:3 ratio. In roughly six Graves' hyperthyroidism patients, the study also compared T-cell repertoires from thyroid tissue with T-cell repertoires from blood. Following sampling, methimazole starting at 30 mg daily was given to hyperthyroidism patients, and high-dose intravenous methylprednisolone was given to ophthalmopathy patients. Libraries were constructed in a second round of multiplex PCR, after which size selection and purification were performed. The libraries were sequenced on an Illumina HiSeq2000 using paired-end 100 bp reads. Raw data were processed with SOAPnuke, discarding reads with adapters, uncalled bases, mean Phred below 15, or no exact constant-primer or identifier match. High-quality paired reads were merged with COPE v1.2.5, and unique nucleotide sequences were defined as clonotypes. Clonotypes were aligned to IMGT TRBV, TRBD and TRBJ reference segments using MiTCR v1.1. The analysis included only V-J combinations with a frequency above 0.0001, which together covered 99% to 99.2% of the repertoires. The TCS score was defined as F50 (clonal expansion) divided by E x V (chaos), with BLOSUM62-based TCRdist calculated between CDR3 peptides within each V-J. Welch's t-statistics and random forest reduced fewer than 550 V-J features to fewer than 15, which were used in a naive Bayes classifier (R e1071). No statistical method was used to fix the sample size in advance, and group allocation was not hidden from the investigators. TCR Vbeta CDR3 sequencing of 135 peripheral blood samples (43 ophthalmopathy, about 80 hyperthyroidism and some 17 progressor patients) is reported in the paper.

The specimen was peripheral blood mononuclear cells (PBMCs), collected at new diagnosis, from a patient treated with antithyroid drugs. This clonotype originated in a woman aged 50 to 65 with Graves disease. Donor details come from another sample of the same person, matched by shared clones. The V and J segments used are TRBV11-3 and TRBJ2-7, with no reliable assignment of the D segment. The bases read TGTGCCAGCAGCCAACGGACCGGCTCCTACGAGCAGTACTTC. It translates as CASSQRTGSYEQYF.